The TCR beta chain under discussion was sequenced for a study of T cell clonotyping in hematopoietic cell transplantation. Study details: Cytoreduction preceded collection of pretransplant recipient samples. Broader study findings: No sorting was done, leaving CD4 and CD8 contributions mixed. At the given depth, recipient repertoires were over 95% de novo clonotypes. Pathologically expanded recipient clonotypes increased progressively from day 30 to day 180 as diversity fell.

This clone came up a few times. Its specificity is unknown. Clones were read by immunoSEQ multiplex PCR, and TCRdb kept only the in-frame ones, dropping some. This table has some 36,000 clones, roughly 94% appearing once. The time point denotes: recipient sample about 28 days before transplant, after cytoreduction. The TCR originated in a man aged 35-49 years with chronic myeloid leukemia. Some clones in this sample may be carry-over from other donors' samples. The sample here was peripheral blood mononuclear cells, taken before stem cell transplant.

CDR3 sequence: CAGKKNTGELFF. CDR3 nucleotides: TGTGCCGGGAAAAAGAACACCGGGGAGCTGTTTTTT. The chain is built from TRBV2 and TRBJ2-2; D remains ambiguous. The germline V gene encodes CDR1 SNHLY and CDR2 FYNNEI. The CDR3 runs 12 residues. The V end was cut by 11 bases, the J end by 1 base, with 8 bases between.